These 8 T cell receptor beta chains share one sample of origin, sequenced in a study of blood T cell repertoires in COVID-19. Data came from immunoSEQ multiplex PCR; TCRdb stores just in-frame clones and leaves some out. In the table there are more than 80,000 clones, around 81% of which are singletons. The sequencing input was peripheral blood. These receptors were taken from a woman aged 65 to 85 with acute or convalescent COVID-19.

The genes are TRBV6-5 and TRBJ1-2; the D gene is possibly TRBD1 (6 bases). Trimming stripped 2 bases from V and 7 bases from J, with 17 bases between. The CDR3 totals 15 residues. Germline CDR1 is MNHEY and CDR2 is SVGAGI. In DNA, the CDR3 is TGTGCCAGCAGTTACATGACGTCAGGGGCGCTTGGCTACACCTTC. Translated, it gives CASSYMTSGALGYTF.

This clone was detected only a few times. This chain connects TRBV6-5 to TRBJ1-1; D gene uncertain. Trimming removed 2 bases at V and 0 bases at J, with 4 bases between. Germline V gene lookup returns CDR1 MNHEY and CDR2 SVGAGI. The CDR3 has 13 residues. This CDR3 reads CASSYTMNTEAFF. Here the CDR3 DNA reads TGTGCCAGCAGTTACACTATGAACACTGAAGCTTTCTTT.

The V call is TRBV30, the J call TRBJ1-4, with D unresolved. This CDR3 is 16 amino acids long. The ends were cut back, 0 bases at V and 0 bases at J, with 11 bases in the middle. Looked up from germline, CDR1 is GTSNPN and CDR2 is SVGIG (reference sequence). The CDR3 spells CAWSVGDTATNEKLFF. The CDR3 DNA reads as TGTGCCTGGAGTGTGGGAGACACCGCAACTAATGAAAAACTGTTTTTT.

The genes are TRBV18 and TRBJ2-2, with D maybe TRBD2 (5 bases). V shed 1 base and J shed 6 bases, with 9 bases lying between them. The length of the CDR3 is 14 residues. The germline V gene has CDR1 KGHSH and CDR2 LQKENI. The CDR3 is CASSPLSGAGELFF. In DNA, the CDR3 is TGTGCCAGCTCACCACTATCCGGGGCCGGGGAGCTGTTTTTT.

The V gene is TRBV3-1 (or the pseudogene TRBV3-2), the J gene TRBJ2-5; weak D call: TRBD1 (5 bases). With 3 bases removed from V and 2 bases from J, the gap between germline ends came to 16 bases. The CDR3 is made up of 16 amino acids. Per the germline V gene, CDR1 is LGHDT and CDR2 is YNNKEL (reference sequence). CDR3 amino acids: CASSQDAGRAQETQYF. CDR3 in DNA: TGTGCCAGCAGCCAGGACGCTGGCAGGGCGCAAGAGACCCAGTACTTC.

This chain links TRBV19 with TRBJ1-6; no clear D gene. This CDR3 has 17 residues. Deletions cut 3 bases from V and 0 bases from J, with 12 bases between. Germline V gene sequence: CDR1 LNHDA, CDR2 SQIVND (reference sequence). CDR3 in amino acids: CASSMLGESSYNSPLHF. The CDR3 nucleotides are TGTGCCAGTAGTATGTTGGGCGAAAGCTCCTATAATTCACCCCTCCACTTT.

J is TRBJ2-1 and V is TRBV19; D remains unclear. Trimming stripped 4 bases from V and 2 bases from J, with 6 bases between. The CDR3 totals 13 residues. Germline V CDR1 and CDR2: LNHDA, SQIVND (reference sequence). This chain's CDR3 is CASSTLAYNEQFF. CDR3 nucleotide sequence: TGTGCCAGTAGTACATTAGCCTACAATGAGCAGTTCTTC.

The chain couples TRBV10-1 to TRBJ1-2, with 7 bases aligning to TRBD1. The junction had 5 bases not matched to a gene; V was cut back by 9 bases and J by 4 bases. The CDR3 covers 12 residues. Per the germline V gene, CDR1 is WNHNN and CDR2 is SYGVQD (reference sequence). CDR3 amino acids: CARRQGLYGYTF. The DNA of the CDR3 is TGCGCCAGAAGACAGGGACTCTATGGCTACACCTTC.